The clone carrying this T cell receptor beta chain came up a few times. Its specificity is not known. Germline loops: CDR1 SGDLS, CDR2 YYNGEE. Deletions cut 0 bases from V and 8 bases from J, with 12 bases between. The CDR3 runs 14 residues. The sample is drawn from a study of beta chain features in type 1 diabetes. Regarding the study as a whole: In comparison with healthy donors, patients had naive, central memory and Treg TCRB repertoires that appeared more similar. VDJ junctions in type 1 diabetes patients carried more deletions and fewer insertions.

The single heparinised draw taken from each donor contained around 100 mL of blood on average. It was via CD45RO/CCR7/CD25/CD127/CD95/CD27 that CD4+ naive, central memory, regulatory and stem cell-like memory cells were sorted. Expressed TCRB transcripts were sequenced because the entire RNA isolate underwent reverse transcription. Profiling relied on immunoSEQ multiplex PCR, and the TCRdb table lists in-frame clones only, not all of them. The sample shows some 330,000 clones, roughly 11% of them seen only once. The chain recombines TRBV9 with TRBJ2-1, with D maybe TRBD2 (5 bases). What was sequenced was naive CD4+ T cells from blood. The sequence was collected from a woman in her 30s in good health. CDR3 amino acids: CASSVGRLADEQFF. The CDR3 coding sequence is TGTGCCAGCAGCGTAGGGCGGCTAGCCGATGAGCAGTTCTTC.